Reported below is one T cell receptor (beta chain). What it binds is not known. The data are from a study of vaccination effects on CD4 cells after COVID-19. The wider study: All study participants received two doses of BNT162b2 or mRNA-1273 vaccine. Sample donation by two convalescent patients took place 16 days and one week before vaccination.

The assay was immunoSEQ multiplex PCR, and TCRdb's table has in-frame clones only and misses some. This repertoire shows 50,000 to 70,000 clones, approximately 70% found once; its top ten account for around 21%. The CDR3 covers 15 residues. Germline V gives CDR1 SGHKS, CDR2 YYEKEE (reference sequence). The V gene end was trimmed by 0 bases and the J gene end by 0 bases; junction bases not matched to a gene: 2. Researchers isolated CD4+ T cells once roughly nine days of culture had elapsed. Overall study results and limits: Marked contraction was observed in infection-induced and vaccine-induced clones late after vaccination.

V gene TRBV5-5 combines with J gene TRBJ1-2; 7 bases line up with TRBD1. This clonotype was obtained from a human donor who had a prior SARS-CoV-2 infection. Sequencing used CD4+ T cells from PBMCs cultured without peptide, obtained before COVID-19 vaccination. The CDR3 DNA is TGTGCCAGCAGCTTGGAAGGGACAGCTAACTATGGCTACACCTTC. It is translated as CASSLEGTANYGYTF.